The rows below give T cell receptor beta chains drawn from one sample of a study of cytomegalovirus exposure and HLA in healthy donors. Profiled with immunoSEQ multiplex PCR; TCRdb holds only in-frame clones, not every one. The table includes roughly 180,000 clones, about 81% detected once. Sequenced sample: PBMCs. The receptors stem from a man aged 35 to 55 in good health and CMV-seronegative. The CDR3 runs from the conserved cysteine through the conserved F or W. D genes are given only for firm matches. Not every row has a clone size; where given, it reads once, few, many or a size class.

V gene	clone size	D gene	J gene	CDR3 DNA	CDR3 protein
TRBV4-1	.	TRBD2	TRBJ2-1	TGCGCCAGCAGCCAAAAGACTAGCGGAAGCGACAATGAGCAGTTCTTC	CASSQKTSGSDNEQFF
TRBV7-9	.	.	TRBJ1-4	TGTGCCAGCAGCCCACAGGGACGGTACGAAAAACTGTTTTTT	CASSPQGRYEKLFF
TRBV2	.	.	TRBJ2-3	TGTGCCAGCAACCCGGGCACAGATACGCAGTATTTT	CASNPGTDTQYF
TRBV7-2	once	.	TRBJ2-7	TGTGCCAGCAGCACCCGTAGCGGGACAGCTTACGAGCAGTACTTC	CASSTRSGTAYEQYF
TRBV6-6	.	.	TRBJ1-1	TGTGCCAGCAGTTACGGTAGGGGTAGGGGCACTGAAGCTTTCTTT	CASSYGRGRGTEAFF
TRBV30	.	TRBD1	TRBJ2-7	TGTGCCGGGGACAGGGGCTACGAGCAGTACTTC	CAGDRGYEQYF
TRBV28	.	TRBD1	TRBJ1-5	TGTGCCAGCAGTTTGACAGGGGCATACAATCAGCCCCAGCATTTT	CASSLTGAYNQPQHF
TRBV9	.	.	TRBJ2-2	TGTGCCAGCAGATCAATTACCGGGGAGCTGTTTTTT	CASRSITGELFF
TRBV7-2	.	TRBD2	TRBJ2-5	TGTGCCAGCAGCTTAGACAGCGGGAGTCGGGAGACCCAGTACTTC	CASSLDSGSRETQYF
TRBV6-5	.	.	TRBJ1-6	TGTGCCAGCAATGTTGCAGGAAATAAAAATTCACCCCTCCACTTT	CASNVAGNKNSPLHF
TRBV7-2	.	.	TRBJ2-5	TGTGCCAGCAGCTTAGGGGGCCGGTATGGGACCCAGTACTTC	CASSLGGRYGTQYF
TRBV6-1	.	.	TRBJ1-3	TGTGCCAGCAGTGAATATGAGGGAGGGGCTGGAAACACCATATATTTT	CASSEYEGGAGNTIYF
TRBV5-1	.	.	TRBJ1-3	TGCGCCAGCAGTGAAGGGGGAAGCTCTGGAAACACCATATATTTT	CASSEGGSSGNTIYF
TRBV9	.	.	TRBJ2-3	TGTGCCAGCAGCGTAGTACCAGACACGAGCACAGATACGCAGTATTTT	CASSVVPDTSTDTQYF
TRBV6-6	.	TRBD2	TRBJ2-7	TGTGCCAGCAGGGGGGGAGGTCTAGCGGGGGCCTACGAGCAGTACTTC	CASRGGGLAGAYEQYF
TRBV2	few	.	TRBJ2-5	TGTGCCAGCTCGTGGCAGGGCCAAGAGACCCAGTACTTC	CASSWQGQETQYF
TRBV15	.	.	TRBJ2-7	TGTGCCACCAGCCTACGGACTACCTACGAGCAGTACTTC	CATSLRTTYEQYF
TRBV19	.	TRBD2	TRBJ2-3	TGTGCCAGTAGTTACGGGGGGGTCGTGGCAGATACGCAGTATTTT	CASSYGGVVADTQYF
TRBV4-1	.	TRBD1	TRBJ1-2	TGCGCCAGCAGCCGCGGGACAGGGGAGAGGGACTATGGCTACACCTTC	CASSRGTGERDYGYTF
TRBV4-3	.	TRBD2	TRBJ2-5	TGCGCCAGCAGCCAAGATAGCGGGGGCGAGACCCAGTACTTC	CASSQDSGGETQYF
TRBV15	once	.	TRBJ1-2	TGTGCCACCAGCATGGGGGCAAGCTATGGCTACACCTTC	CATSMGASYGYTF
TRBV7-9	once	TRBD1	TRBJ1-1	TGTGCCACACAGGTCCCAGGGGGGCAGAACACTGAAGCTTTCTTT	CATQVPGGQNTEAFF
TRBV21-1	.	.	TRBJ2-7	TGTGCCAGCAGCGTCCGGGACAGGGGATTCTACGAGCAGTACTTC	CASSVRDRGFYEQYF
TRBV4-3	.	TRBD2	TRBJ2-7	TGCGCCAGCAGCCAAGACTTCACTAGCGGGAGACACGTCTACTACGAGCAGTACTTC	CASSQDFTSGRHVYYEQYF
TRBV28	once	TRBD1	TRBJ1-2	TGTGCCAGCAGTTTCACAGGGGCCCATAACTATGGCTACACCTTC	CASSFTGAHNYGYTF
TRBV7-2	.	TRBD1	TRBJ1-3	TGTGCCAGCAGCCGACGGGACAGGTCTTTCTCTGGAAACACCATATATTTT	CASSRRDRSFSGNTIYF
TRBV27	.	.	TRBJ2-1	TGTGCCAGCAGTTCTCGGTGGTTCTTC	CASSSRWFF
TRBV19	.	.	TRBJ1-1	TGTGCCAGTACCGGAAGGGAGGGAAACACTGAAGCTTTCTTT	CASTGREGNTEAFF
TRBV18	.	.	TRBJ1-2	TGTGCCAGCTCACCACAGACAGACCCTAACTATGGCTACACCTTC	CASSPQTDPNYGYTF
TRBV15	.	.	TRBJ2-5	TGTGCCACCAGCAGAGATCCCAAAGAGACCCAGTACTTC	CATSRDPKETQYF
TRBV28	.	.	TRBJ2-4	TGTGCCAGCAGTGGAGAGGCGCCGGGAAACATTCAGTACTTC	CASSGEAPGNIQYF
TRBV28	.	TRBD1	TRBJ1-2	TGTGCCAGCAGTTTAGGGTGGACAGGAGGAACCTCAAACTATGGCTACACCTTC	CASSLGWTGGTSNYGYTF
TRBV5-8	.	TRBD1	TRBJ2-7	TGTGCCAGCAGCGCTGGACAGGGTAGGGTATCGTACGAGCAGTACTTC	CASSAGQGRVSYEQYF
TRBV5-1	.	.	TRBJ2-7	TGCGCCAGCAGCCCTGGACAATTCTACGAGCAGTACTTC	CASSPGQFYEQYF
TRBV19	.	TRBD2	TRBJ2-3	TGTGCCAGTAGTATACGACTAGCGGGAGCCGATACGCAGTATTTT	CASSIRLAGADTQYF
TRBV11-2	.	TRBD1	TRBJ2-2	TGTGCCAGCAGCTCCCGAGGGACAGCGAACACCGGGGAGCTGTTTTTT	CASSSRGTANTGELFF
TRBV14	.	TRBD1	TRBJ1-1	TGTGCCAGCAGCCAAGACCCGGGACAGAGGAACACTGAAGCTTTCTTT	CASSQDPGQRNTEAFF
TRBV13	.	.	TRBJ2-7	TGTGCCAGCAGCTTACAGGGGAAAGCGAGAGAGCAGTACTTC	CASSLQGKAREQYF
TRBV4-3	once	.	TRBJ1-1	TGCGCCAGCAGCCAAGCAGCAGGGGTAAGGTTAGCTTTCTTT	CASSQAAGVRLAFF
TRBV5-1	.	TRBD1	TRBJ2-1	TGCGCCAGCAGCTTTTGGCAGGGGGTAGAGCAGTTCTTC	CASSFWQGVEQFF
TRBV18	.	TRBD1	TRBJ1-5	TGTGCCAGCTCAGACAGGGCGACTAATCAGCCCCAGCATTTT	CASSDRATNQPQHF
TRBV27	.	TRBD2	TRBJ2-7	TGTGCCAGCTCGCTCAGGACTAGCAGCTACGAGCAGTACTTC	CASSLRTSSYEQYF
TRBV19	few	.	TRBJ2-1	TGTGCCAGTACCAACCAAATCCTCGGGTTGGGTGAGCAGTTCTTC	CASTNQILGLGEQFF
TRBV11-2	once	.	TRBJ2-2	TGTGCCAGCAGCTTATCCTCGAACACCGGGGAGCTGTTTTTT	CASSLSSNTGELFF
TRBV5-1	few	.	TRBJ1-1	TGCGCCAGCAGCCAACAGGGATACACTGAAGCTTTCTTT	CASSQQGYTEAFF
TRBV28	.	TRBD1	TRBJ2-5	TGTGCCAGCAGTTTGACAGGGGGCTGGGGAGAGACCCAGTACTTC	CASSLTGGWGETQYF
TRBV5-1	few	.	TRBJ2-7	TGCGCCAGCAGCTTGGTAGGAGGGGTCTACGAGCAGTACTTC	CASSLVGGVYEQYF
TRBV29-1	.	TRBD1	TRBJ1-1	TGCAGCGTTGGAGTGACAGGGGGCGGCACTGAAGCTTTCTTT	CSVGVTGGGTEAFF
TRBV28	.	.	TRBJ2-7	TGTGCCAGCAGTTCGTCCTACGAGCAGTACTTC	CASSSSYEQYF
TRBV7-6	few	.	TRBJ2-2	TGTGCCAGCAGATCCGGGACTTTAAACACCGGGGAGCTGTTTTTT	CASRSGTLNTGELFF
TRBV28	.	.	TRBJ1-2	TGTGCCAGCACTCCTAGTCGGGTCCTAACTAACTATGGCTACACCTTC	CASTPSRVLTNYGYTF